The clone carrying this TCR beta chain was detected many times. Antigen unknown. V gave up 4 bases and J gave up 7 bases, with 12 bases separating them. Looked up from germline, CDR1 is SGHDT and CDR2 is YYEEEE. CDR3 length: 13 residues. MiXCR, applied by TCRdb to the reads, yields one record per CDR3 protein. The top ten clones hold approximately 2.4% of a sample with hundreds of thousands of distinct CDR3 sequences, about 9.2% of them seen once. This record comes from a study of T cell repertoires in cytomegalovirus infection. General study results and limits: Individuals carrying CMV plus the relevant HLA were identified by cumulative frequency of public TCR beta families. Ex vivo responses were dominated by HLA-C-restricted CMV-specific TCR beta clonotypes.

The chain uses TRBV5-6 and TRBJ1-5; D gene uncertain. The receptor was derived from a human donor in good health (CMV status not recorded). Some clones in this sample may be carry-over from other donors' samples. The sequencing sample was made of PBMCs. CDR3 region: CASSPWGGQPQHF. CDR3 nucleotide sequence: TGTGCCAGCAGCCCTTGGGGTGGGCAGCCCCAGCATTTT. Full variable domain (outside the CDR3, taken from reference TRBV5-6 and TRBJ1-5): DAGVTQSPTHLIKTRGQQVTLRCSPKSGHDTVSWYQQALGQGPQFIFQYYEEEERQRGNFPDRFSGHQFPNYSSELNVNALLLGDSALYLCASSPWGGQPQHFGDGTRLSIL.